Below are 21 T cell receptor beta chains sequenced from a single sample in a study of blood T cell repertoires in COVID-19. The table came from immunoSEQ multiplex PCR; TCRdb's copy has only in-frame clones and leaves some out. Here the sample spans approximately 300,000 clones, around 85% being singletons. The source material was peripheral blood. Every receptor here comes from a human donor with COVID-19, enrolled during active disease. The donor label of this sample is uncertain.

This clone was observed a single time. The rearrangement uses TRBV27 and TRBJ2-2; TRBD2 agrees at 9 bases. CDR3 length equals 16 residues. V lost 7 bases and J lost 7; bases outside the gene matches: 13. Per germline, CDR1 MNHEY and CDR2 SMNVEV (reference sequence). DNA for the CDR3: TGTGCCAGCACCCGACCAGGCGGGAGGGCCCGCGGGGAGCTGTTTTTT. Translating it yields CASTRPGGRARGELFF.

V usage is TRBV7-9 and J usage is TRBJ1-2, with a weak D call TRBD1 (6 bases). V lost 4 bases to trimming and J lost 8 bases, with 23 bases between them. This CDR3 contains 16 residues. CDR1 is SEHNR, CDR2 FQNEAQ, per germline (reference sequence). Written as DNA, the CDR3 is TGTGCCAGCAGCTCCCAAGGGGGGGGGACACTGCTGGGCTACACCTTC. This sequence encodes CASSSQGGGTLLGYTF.

The chain combines TRBV2 with TRBJ2-7; the match to TRBD1 covers 9 bases. CDR3 length equals 14 residues. J lost 7 bases, V lost 1 base, and 5 bases had no gene match. Germline loops: CDR1 SNHLY, CDR2 FYNNEI. The CDR3 coding sequence is TGTGCCAGCAGTGAAGACAGGGGGCGTGAAGAGCAGTACTTC. Protein product: CASSEDRGREEQYF.

This clone was detected only once. The J gene is TRBJ2-3, the V gene TRBV6-2 or TRBV6-3; TRBD2 matches 16 bases. CDR3 length: 17 amino acids. J gave up 5 bases and V 5 bases, and 7 bases lay outside the gene matches. Germline assignment: CDR1 MNHEY and CDR2 SVGEGT. DNA of the CDR3: TGTGCCAGCAGTCCACGGGGACTAGCGGGAGGGGGAGATACGCAGTATTTT. Its translation is CASSPRGLAGGGDTQYF.

The chain has TRBV9 and TRBJ1-1; 10 nucleotides agree with TRBD1. Germline CDR1 is SGDLS and CDR2 is YYNGEE. With 4 bases clipped from V and 8 bases from J, the junction kept 5 bases outside the gene matches. This CDR3 comprises 13 residues. Here the CDR3 DNA reads TGTGCCAGCAGCATCCGGGACAGGGGAGAAGCTTTCTTT. This translates into CASSIRDRGEAFF.

This clone has only one observation. The CDR3 sequence: CAWTLGASGSRETQYF. The CDR3 region has the DNA TGTGCCTGGACCCTAGGAGCTAGCGGGAGTCGAGAGACCCAGTACTTC. This chain links TRBV30 with TRBJ2-5, with 10 bases aligning to TRBD2. Per the germline V gene, CDR1 is GTSNPN and CDR2 is SVGIG (reference sequence). Trimming removed 4 bases from V and 4 bases from J; junction bases left unmatched: 12. This CDR3 comprises 16 residues.

The chain employs TRBV5-1 and TRBJ2-5; 7 nucleotides align to TRBD2. V was clipped by 0 bases and J by 4 bases; unmatched bases: 3. Germline CDR1 is SGHRS and CDR2 is YFSETQ. This CDR3 has 14 amino acids. The chain's CDR3 is CASSLDPSGETQYF. The CDR3 DNA follows: TGCGCCAGCAGCTTGGATCCTAGCGGAGAGACCCAGTACTTC.

Here the CDR3 reads CASGFFGRDTQYF. The CDR3 region has the DNA TGTGCTAGTGGTTTTTTCGGGAGGGATACGCAGTATTTT. The chain couples TRBV12-5 to TRBJ2-3; 7 bases line up with TRBD2. Per the germline V gene, CDR1 is LGHNT and CDR2 is FRNRAP. This CDR3 spans 13 amino acids. J was trimmed by 6 bases and V by 3 bases; bases with no gene match: 3.

J is TRBJ2-7 and V is TRBV30; weak D call: TRBD2 (6 bases). In germline, CDR1 is GTSNPN, CDR2 SVGIG (reference sequence). Trimming took 5 bases from V and 0 from J, leaving 11 bases between them. CDR3 length: 13 amino acids. The CDR3 protein is CAWGSGTSYEQYF. The CDR3 DNA is TGTGCCTGGGGTAGCGGAACCTCCTACGAGCAGTACTTC.

This clone turned up a few times. The gene calls are TRBV19 and TRBJ1-2; TRBD1 aligns across 7 bases. After removal of 11 bases from V and 4 bases from J, the junction contained 10 bases not matched to a gene. Germline CDR1 LNHDA, CDR2 SQIVND (reference sequence). The CDR3 contains 13 residues. CDR3 region: CAGRDSGRYGYTF. CDR3 DNA: TGTGCCGGTCGGGACAGCGGTCGCTATGGCTACACCTTC.

This clone is a singleton in its sample. V and J are TRBV2 and TRBJ1-1, with D possibly TRBD1 on 5 matching bases. The CDR3 extends over 12 amino acids. Trimming left V 6 bases short and J 7 bases short, with 12 bases between. Germline V gene sequence: CDR1 SNHLY, CDR2 FYNNEI. CDR3 sequence (DNA): TGTGCCAGCAGCCGAGACAGCCTTGAAGCTTTCTTT. Encoded protein: CASSRDSLEAFF.

This clone appeared a single time. The V call is TRBV10-3, the J call TRBJ2-5; possible D gene TRBD2, 5 bases. Germline lookup yields CDR1 ENHRY and CDR2 SYGVKD. The CDR3 runs 12 residues. V was trimmed by 11 bases and J by 5 bases, leaving 15 bases between them. The CDR3 bases are TGTGCCGCCTCAGCCCCTAGCGAGACCCAGTACTTC. This codes for CAASAPSETQYF.

The V call is TRBV27, the J call TRBJ1-1, with TRBD1 matching 8 bases. Per germline, CDR1 MNHEY and CDR2 SMNVEV (reference sequence). J lost 3 bases, V lost 7 bases, and 4 bases had no gene match. There are 13 residues in the CDR3. The CDR3 region has the DNA TGTGCCAGCAATGCGGACAGGGACACTGAAGCTTTCTTT. It translates to CASNADRDTEAFF.

The chain is built from TRBV28 and TRBJ1-1; no clear D gene. Trimming removed 6 bases from V and 11 bases from J, with 13 bases in between. This CDR3 is 11 amino acids long. Looked up from germline, CDR1 is MDHEN and CDR2 is SYDVKM. The CDR3 DNA sequence: TGTGCCAGCAGCCCCCAGGAGGGCGCTTTCTTT. Its protein is CASSPQEGAFF.

In its sample, this clone was seen a few times. This chain uses TRBV3-1 (or the pseudogene TRBV3-2) with TRBJ1-2; D is possibly TRBD1 (5 bases). From germline, CDR1 is LGHDT and CDR2 YNNKEL (reference sequence). V was trimmed by 5 bases and J by 3 bases, leaving 10 bases between them. The CDR3 loop spans 13 amino acids. This CDR3 reads CASSYQGYYGYTF. The CDR3 DNA is TGTGCCAGCAGCTATCAGGGATACTATGGCTACACCTTC.

The chain couples TRBV12-3 or TRBV12-4 to TRBJ1-1; no clear D gene. The CDR3 totals 11 residues. The germline V and J ends were trimmed by 11 bases and 7 bases, with 14 bases remaining between them. The CDR3 DNA is TGTGCCTCCGCGGGCCGGGTTGAAGCTTTCTTT. Amino acid sequence: CASAGRVEAFF.

The chain employs TRBV5-5 and TRBJ1-3; D is ambiguous. Per germline, CDR1 SGHKS and CDR2 YYEKEE (reference sequence). The CDR3 has 15 residues. V gave up 0 bases and J gave up 11 bases, with 18 bases separating them. The CDR3 sequence is CASSLADYQASPIYF. In DNA form, the CDR3 reads TGTGCCAGCAGCTTGGCCGACTATCAGGCCAGTCCCATATATTTT.

The chain employs TRBV27 and TRBJ1-1, with D possibly being TRBD1 (6 bases). Germline V gives CDR1 MNHEY, CDR2 SMNVEV (reference sequence). This CDR3 contains 13 residues. Trimming cost V 6 bases and J 11 bases, with 19 bases left between them. Here the CDR3 reads CASRGAGVQRAFF. CDR3 coding DNA: TGTGCCAGCAGGGGGGCGGGGGTCCAGCGGGCTTTCTTT.

The J gene is TRBJ2-3, the V gene TRBV5-6, with D tentatively TRBD2 (5 bases). CDR1 is SGHDT and CDR2 is YYEEEE in the germline V gene. V lost 0 bases and J 4 bases, leaving 18 bases between the germline ends. The CDR3 has 17 residues. CDR3 DNA sequence: TGTGCCAGCAGCTTGGTGAGGGTGGATTCTGTTGCAGATACGCAGTATTTT. It yields the protein CASSLVRVDSVADTQYF. The full variable domain, with the rest looked up from reference TRBV5-6 and TRBJ2-3, is DAGVTQSPTHLIKTRGQQVTLRCSPKSGHDTVSWYQQALGQGPQFIFQYYEEEERQRGNFPDRFSGHQFPNYSSELNVNALLLGDSALYLCASSLVRVDSVADTQYFGPGTRLTVL.

This clone has only a few counts. V usage is TRBV19 and J usage is TRBJ2-7; 10 nucleotides line up with TRBD1. The CDR3 length is 16 residues. V was clipped by 6 bases and J by 2 bases; unmatched bases: 10. CDR1 and CDR2 from the germline V gene are LNHDA and SQIVND (reference sequence). The CDR3 DNA is TGTGCCAGTAGCTTGGTGGGGACAGGGGTGACCTACGAGCAGTACTTC. Amino acid sequence: CASSLVGTGVTYEQYF.

The V and J genes are TRBV5-8 and TRBJ2-7; tentative D call: TRBD2 (6 bases). The CDR3 contains 15 residues. CDR1 is SGHTS and CDR2 is YDEGEE in the germline V gene. Trimming removed 0 bases from V and 7 bases from J, with 17 bases in between. CDR3 bases: TGTGCCAGCAGCTTGGGGTGGAGCGGGCGGTTAGAGCAGTACTTC. Amino acids: CASSLGWSGRLEQYF.